Ten or more counts support the clone carrying this T cell receptor (beta chain). Its target is not known. Using immunoSEQ multiplex PCR, the repertoire was profiled, and TCRdb retains in-frame clones only, with some absent. The sample was found to contain thousands of clones, and every one recurs. This CDR3 spans 17 amino acids. The germline V gene has CDR1 LNHDA and CDR2 SQIVND (reference sequence). The V gene end was trimmed by 2 bases and the J gene end by 8 bases; junction bases not matched to a gene: 11. A marrow graft followed busulfan-fludarabine conditioning, with cyclophosphamide on days +3 and +4. The entry originates in a study of T cells after posttransplantation cyclophosphamide. Study outcomes and limitations: Tissue-infiltrating T cells from skin or gut overlapped little with blood T cells. Donor-recipient repertoire similarity was low at 1-2 months, rising over year one. TRB clonality was highly associated with recipient CMV seropositivity and reactivation.

The sequencing here drew on PBMCs, taken after allogeneic stem cell transplant with posttransplant cyclophosphamide. The sequence was collected from a male patient aged 55 to 70 who received an allogeneic stem cell transplant from a related donor, was CMV-positive, and had no GVHD. Among the T cells, some may be from the graft donor. The rearrangement uses TRBV19 and TRBJ2-6, with 8 bases aligning to TRBD2. CDR3 in amino acids: CASSISAGTRYTNVLTF. The CDR3 region has the DNA TGTGCCAGTAGTATATCCGCCGGGACTAGATATACCAACGTCCTGACTTTC.